The present entry profiles one T cell receptor (beta chain) with its context. The antigen is not known. Germline values: CDR1 SEHNR, CDR2 FQNEAQ (reference sequence). Trimming shortened V by 1 base and J by 19 bases, and 14 bases separated the two germline ends. The CDR3 length is 12 residues. This sample is part of a study of cytomegalovirus exposure and HLA in healthy donors. Points from the study as a whole: Previously analyzed data showed that most TCR beta V segments were productive at a frequency of about 87% or about 30%.

The study ran its PCR with 60 Vbeta and 13 Jbeta primers. Data came from immunoSEQ multiplex PCR; TCRdb stores just in-frame clones and leaves some out. The data hold 150,000 to 200,000 clones, with roughly 81% observed a single time. The sample consisted of PBMCs. The rearrangement joins TRBV7-9 to TRBJ1-6; no clear D gene. The sequence was collected from a young woman in good health and CMV-seropositive. The CDR3 is CASSLEEVPSHF. The CDR3 nucleotides are TGTGCCAGCAGCTTAGAGGAGGTGCCCTCGCACTTT.